This is a list of T cell receptor beta chains from one sample in a study of cytomegalovirus exposure and HLA in healthy donors. Sequenced by immunoSEQ multiplex PCR; TCRdb stores in-frame clones only, minus some. The profile shows about 130,000 clones, 80% of them singletons. The sequenced sample consisted of PBMCs. These receptors were collected from a man aged 25 to 40 in good health. The conserved cysteine and the conserved F or W are not part of the CDR3 here.

v_gene	j_gene	CDR3aa
TRBV4-2	TRBJ2-7	ASSQEASGSSYEQY
TRBV5-5	TRBJ2-1	ASSLWGRNLNEQF
TRBV5-1	TRBJ2-1	ASSLPGGSPLDEQF
TRBV18	TRBJ2-3	ASSPGLAFSDTQY
TRBV6-4	TRBJ2-2	ASSDGGLAGVGDTGELF
TRBV19	TRBJ2-7	ASSDSGTGAYEQY
TRBV19	TRBJ2-2	ATKWGGVGNTGELF
TRBV27	TRBJ2-2	ASRRQNTGELF
TRBV19	TRBJ2-7	ASSTPGTGGTLQY
TRBV29-1	TRBJ1-1	SVVGGNTEAF
TRBV13	TRBJ2-2	ASSHTRQGLAGELF
TRBV25-1	TRBJ1-1	ASSDKPDTTLMNTEAF
TRBV5-4	TRBJ2-1	ASSPRTGGNEQF
TRBV29-1	TRBJ1-2	SVADRGVPNYGYT
TRBV11-1	TRBJ2-7	ASSFGTSGAYEQY
TRBV4-3	TRBJ1-3	ASSQDSGGAGNTIY
TRBV25-1	TRBJ2-1	ASSDVSGSSYNEQF
TRBV4-1	TRBJ1-5	ASSSADRGSGQPQH
TRBV4-1	TRBJ2-2	ASSQGAGGANTGELF
TRBV7-9	TRBJ2-5	ASSALGGAGKTQY
TRBV27	TRBJ2-7	ASASTSYEQY
TRBV28	TRBJ2-7	ASSLKKQTSGRDEQY
TRBV28	TRBJ1-2	ASRPGQEYGYT
TRBV27	TRBJ2-7	ASSHGEGQGAYEQY
TRBV7-9	TRBJ2-5	ASSSAGVAETQY
TRBV9	TRBJ2-5	ASSAGLQETQY
TRBV4-1	TRBJ2-7	ASSQVDSGIGEQY
TRBV6-5	TRBJ2-5	ASTKASGTGTQY
TRBV29-1	TRBJ2-7	SVRGQGPGEQY
TRBV6-5	TRBJ2-7	ASSPGSEQY
TRBV5-1	TRBJ2-5	ASSLGREETQY
TRBV9	TRBJ2-5	ASSARDWWETQY
TRBV6-5	TRBJ1-1	ASTGTWNTEAF
TRBV4-3	TRBJ2-1	ASSQDLWTGIGNEQF
TRBV9	TRBJ2-7	ASALGPSYEQY
TRBV7-3	TRBJ2-1	ASSTTSAYNEQF
TRBV6-1	TRBJ2-1	ASPDSYNEQF
TRBV7-8	TRBJ1-2	ASSTWDSHYGYT
TRBV4-3	TRBJ2-7	ASSLGQGVPEQY
TRBV9	TRBJ2-5	ASSVVSGQRETQY
TRBV15	TRBJ2-1	ATSRVRASASSYNEQF
TRBV28	TRBJ2-7	ASGTTGTNEQY
TRBV28	TRBJ2-7	ASSSPSSRGRQSYEQY
TRBV25-1	TRBJ1-2	ASTSRGGLGYGYT
TRBV9	TRBJ2-7	ASSPGVSSYEQY
TRBV4-1	TRBJ2-7	ASSHPLASGRDEQY
TRBV6-5	TRBJ2-5	ASRRQGAVETQY
TRBV29-1	TRBJ2-1	SATPGLAGGGWF
TRBV18	TRBJ2-3	ASSPLLSTDTQY
TRBV29-1	TRBJ1-1	SVWTVMNTEAF
TRBV7-3	TRBJ2-2	ASSSSGRASGELF